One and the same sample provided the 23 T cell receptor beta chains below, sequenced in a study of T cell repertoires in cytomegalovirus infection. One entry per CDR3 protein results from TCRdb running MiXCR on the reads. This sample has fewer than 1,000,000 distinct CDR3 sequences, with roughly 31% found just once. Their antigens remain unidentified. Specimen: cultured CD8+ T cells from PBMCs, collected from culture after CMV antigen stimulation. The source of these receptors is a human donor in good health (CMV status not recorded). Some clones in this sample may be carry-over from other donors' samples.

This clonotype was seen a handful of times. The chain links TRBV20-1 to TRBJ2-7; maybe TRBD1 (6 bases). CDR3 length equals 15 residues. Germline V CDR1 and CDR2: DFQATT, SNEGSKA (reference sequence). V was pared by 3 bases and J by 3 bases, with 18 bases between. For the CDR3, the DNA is TGCAGTGCTAGGCGAGGCCAGGGGAACTTCTACGAGCAGTACTTC. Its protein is CSARRGQGNFYEQYF.

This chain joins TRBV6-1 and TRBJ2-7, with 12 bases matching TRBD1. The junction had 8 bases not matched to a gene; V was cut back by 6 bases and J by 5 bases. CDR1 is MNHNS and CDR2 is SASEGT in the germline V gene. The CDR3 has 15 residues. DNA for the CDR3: TGTGCCAGCAGACTCGGGACAGGGGGCTTCAACGAGCAGTACTTC. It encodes CASRLGTGGFNEQYF.

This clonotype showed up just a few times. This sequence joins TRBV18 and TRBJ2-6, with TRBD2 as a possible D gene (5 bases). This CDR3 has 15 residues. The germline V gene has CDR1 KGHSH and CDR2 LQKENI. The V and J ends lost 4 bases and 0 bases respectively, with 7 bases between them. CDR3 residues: CASSRGVSGANVLTF. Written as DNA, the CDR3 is TGTGCCAGCTCACGGGGAGTCTCTGGGGCCAACGTCCTGACTTTC.

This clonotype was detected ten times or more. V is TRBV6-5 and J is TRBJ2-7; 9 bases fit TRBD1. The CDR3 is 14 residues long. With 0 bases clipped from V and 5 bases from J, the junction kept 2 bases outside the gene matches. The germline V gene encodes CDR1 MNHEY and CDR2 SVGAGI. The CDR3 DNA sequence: TGTGCCAGCAGTTACTCGGGGACAGGGAACGAGCAGTACTTC. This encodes CASSYSGTGNEQYF.

CDR3 DNA sequence: TGTGCCAGTCTAGGGACAGGGGGAAACAATGAGCAGTTCTTC. This sequence encodes CASLGTGGNNEQFF. The chain recombines TRBV19 with TRBJ2-1, with TRBD1 identical over 11 bases. The ends lost 8 bases at V and 5 bases at J; junction bases unmatched: 5. The CDR3 totals 14 residues. Germline lookup yields CDR1 LNHDA and CDR2 SQIVND (reference sequence).

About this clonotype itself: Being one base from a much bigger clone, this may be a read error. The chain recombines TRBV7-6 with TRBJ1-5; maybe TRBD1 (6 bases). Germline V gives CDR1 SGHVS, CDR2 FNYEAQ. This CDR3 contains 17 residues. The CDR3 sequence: CVSSQDRNPFSNQPQHF. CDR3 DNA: TGTGTCAGCAGCCAGGACAGAAACCCCTTTAGCAATCAGCCCCAGCATTTT.

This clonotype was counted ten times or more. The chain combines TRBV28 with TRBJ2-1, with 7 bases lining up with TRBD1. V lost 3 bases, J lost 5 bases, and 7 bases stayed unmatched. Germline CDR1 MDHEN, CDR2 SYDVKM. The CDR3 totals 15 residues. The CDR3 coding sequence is TGTGCCAGCAGTTTGTTACAGGGGCTTCACAATGAGCAGTTCTTC. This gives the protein CASSLLQGLHNEQFF.

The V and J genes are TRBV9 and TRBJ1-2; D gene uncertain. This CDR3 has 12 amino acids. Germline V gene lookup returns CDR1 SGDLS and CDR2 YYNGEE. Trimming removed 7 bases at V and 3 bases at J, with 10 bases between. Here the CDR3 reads CASEDIDYGYTF. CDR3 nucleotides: TGTGCCAGCGAAGATATTGACTATGGCTACACCTTC.

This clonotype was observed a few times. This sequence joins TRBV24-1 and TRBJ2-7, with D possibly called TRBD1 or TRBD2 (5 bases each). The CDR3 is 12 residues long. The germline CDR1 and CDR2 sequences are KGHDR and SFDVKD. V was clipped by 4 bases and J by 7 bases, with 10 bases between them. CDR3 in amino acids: CATSDLGVEQYF. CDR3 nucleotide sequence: TGTGCCACCAGTGACCTGGGGGTGGAGCAGTACTTC.

The CDR3 DNA reads TGTGCCAGCAGTTACTCGAGAGGGGGCTTTGAGACCCAGTACTTC. This translates into CASSYSRGGFETQYF. The chain joins TRBV6-8 to TRBJ2-5; 7 bases are a match to TRBD1. Germline V gene data show CDR1 as MNHGY and CDR2 as SAAAGT. This CDR3 region has 15 residues. The trim removed 0 bases at V and 5 bases at J, leaving 6 bases unmatched.

CDR3 sequence reads: CASSPGGRGNGYTF. The DNA of the CDR3 is TGTGCCAGCAGCCCAGGGGGCAGGGGGAATGGCTACACCTTC. The V call is TRBV9, the J call TRBJ1-2; 8 bases are a match to TRBD1. CDR3 length: 14 residues. Germline V lookup: CDR1 SGDLS, CDR2 YYNGEE. Losses at the gene ends were 4 bases for V and 6 bases for J; bases not matched to a gene: 8.

The chain's CDR3 is CASSLSIGSNQPQHF. The CDR3, as DNA: TGTGCCAGCAGTTTATCGATAGGGAGCAATCAGCCCCAGCATTTT. The V call is TRBV27, the J call TRBJ1-5; no clear D. This CDR3 region has 15 residues. In germline, CDR1 is MNHEY, CDR2 SMNVEV (reference sequence). V was trimmed by 0 bases and J by 1 base, leaving 7 bases between them.

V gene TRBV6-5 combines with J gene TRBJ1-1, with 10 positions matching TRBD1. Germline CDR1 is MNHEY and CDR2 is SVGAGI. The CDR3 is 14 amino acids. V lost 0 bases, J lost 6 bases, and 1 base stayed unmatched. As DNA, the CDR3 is TGTGCCAGCAGTTACTCGGGGACAGGGGCTGAAGCTTTCTTT. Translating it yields CASSYSGTGAEAFF.

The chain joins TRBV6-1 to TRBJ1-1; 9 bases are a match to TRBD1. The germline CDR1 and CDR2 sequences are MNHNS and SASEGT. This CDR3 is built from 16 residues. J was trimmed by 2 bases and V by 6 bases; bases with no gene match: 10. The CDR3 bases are TGTGCCAGCAGACGGGGGACAGGGCTAACCAACACTGAAGCTTTCTTT. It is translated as CASRRGTGLTNTEAFF.

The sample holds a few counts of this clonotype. CDR3 protein: CASSPGTGVGAGELFF. In nucleotides, the CDR3 is TGTGCCAGCAGTCCCGGGACAGGGGTCGGGGCCGGGGAGCTGTTTTTT. The J gene is TRBJ2-2, the V gene TRBV6-5; TRBD1 agrees at 10 bases. The CDR3 length is 16 residues. The germline V gene encodes CDR1 MNHEY and CDR2 SVGAGI. V shed 5 bases, J shed 6 bases, and the junction held 9 bases outside the gene matches.

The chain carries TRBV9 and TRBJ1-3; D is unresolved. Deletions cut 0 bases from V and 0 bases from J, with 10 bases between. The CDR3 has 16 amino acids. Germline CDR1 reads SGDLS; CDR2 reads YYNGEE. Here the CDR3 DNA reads TGTGCCAGCAGCGTAGCTGACGGCAGCTCTGGAAACACCATATATTTT. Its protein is CASSVADGSSGNTIYF.

The chain's CDR3 is CASSDGTGLGEKLFF. CDR3 sequence (DNA): TGTGCCAGCAGCGACGGGACAGGGTTAGGTGAAAAACTGTTTTTT. The V gene is TRBV5-6, the J gene TRBJ1-4; 9 bases match TRBD1. The CDR3 is 15 amino acids. The J segment lost 7 bases and the V segment lost 4 bases, leaving 8 bases of the junction unmatched. The germline V gene has CDR1 SGHDT and CDR2 YYEEEE. Drawing the rest from reference TRBV5-6 and TRBJ1-4, the complete variable domain is DAGVTQSPTHLIKTRGQQVTLRCSPKSGHDTVSWYQQALGQGPQFIFQYYEEEERQRGNFPDRFSGHQFPNYSSELNVNALLLGDSALYLCASSDGTGLGEKLFFGSGTQLSVL.

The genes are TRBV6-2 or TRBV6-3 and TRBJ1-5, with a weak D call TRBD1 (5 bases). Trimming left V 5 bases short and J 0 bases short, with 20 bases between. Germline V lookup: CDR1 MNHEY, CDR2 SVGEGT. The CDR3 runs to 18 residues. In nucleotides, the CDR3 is TGTGCCAGCAGTCCTTTTCTGACAGAGACGAATAGCAATCAGCCCCAGCATTTT. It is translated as CASSPFLTETNSNQPQHF.

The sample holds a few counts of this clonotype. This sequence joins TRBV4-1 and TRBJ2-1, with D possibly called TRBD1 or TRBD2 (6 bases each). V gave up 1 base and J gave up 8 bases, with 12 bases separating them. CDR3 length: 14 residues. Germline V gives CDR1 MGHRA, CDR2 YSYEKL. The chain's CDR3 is CASSQGAGGHEQFF. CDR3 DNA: TGCGCCAGCAGCCAAGGGGCCGGGGGCCATGAGCAGTTCTTC.

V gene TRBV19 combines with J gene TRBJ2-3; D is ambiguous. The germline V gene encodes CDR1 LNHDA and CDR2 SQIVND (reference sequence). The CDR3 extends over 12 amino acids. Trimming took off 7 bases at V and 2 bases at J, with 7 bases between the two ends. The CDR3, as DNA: TGTGCCAGTATGGGTTACACAGATACGCAGTATTTT. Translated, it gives CASMGYTDTQYF.

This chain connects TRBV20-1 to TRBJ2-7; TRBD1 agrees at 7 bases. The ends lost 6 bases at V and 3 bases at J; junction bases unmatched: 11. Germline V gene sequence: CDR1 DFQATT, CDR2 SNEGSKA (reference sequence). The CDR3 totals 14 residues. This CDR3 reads CSAPHRQGHYEQYF. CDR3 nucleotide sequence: TGCAGTGCACCCCACAGACAGGGCCACTACGAGCAGTACTTC.

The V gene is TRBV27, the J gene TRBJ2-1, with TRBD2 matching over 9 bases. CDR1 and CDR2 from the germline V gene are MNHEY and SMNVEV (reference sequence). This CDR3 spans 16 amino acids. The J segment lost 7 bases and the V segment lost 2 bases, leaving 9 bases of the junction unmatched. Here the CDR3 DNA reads TGTGCCAGCAGTTTAATCGGCGGGGGGGCCCGTAATGAGCAGTTCTTC. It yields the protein CASSLIGGGARNEQFF.

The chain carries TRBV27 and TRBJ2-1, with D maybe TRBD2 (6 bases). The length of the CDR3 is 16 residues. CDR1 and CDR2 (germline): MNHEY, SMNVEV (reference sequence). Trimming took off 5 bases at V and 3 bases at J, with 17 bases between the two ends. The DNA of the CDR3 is TGTGCCAGCAGTGTACTCGGGACTGGCGGCTACAATGAGCAGTTCTTC. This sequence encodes CASSVLGTGGYNEQFF.